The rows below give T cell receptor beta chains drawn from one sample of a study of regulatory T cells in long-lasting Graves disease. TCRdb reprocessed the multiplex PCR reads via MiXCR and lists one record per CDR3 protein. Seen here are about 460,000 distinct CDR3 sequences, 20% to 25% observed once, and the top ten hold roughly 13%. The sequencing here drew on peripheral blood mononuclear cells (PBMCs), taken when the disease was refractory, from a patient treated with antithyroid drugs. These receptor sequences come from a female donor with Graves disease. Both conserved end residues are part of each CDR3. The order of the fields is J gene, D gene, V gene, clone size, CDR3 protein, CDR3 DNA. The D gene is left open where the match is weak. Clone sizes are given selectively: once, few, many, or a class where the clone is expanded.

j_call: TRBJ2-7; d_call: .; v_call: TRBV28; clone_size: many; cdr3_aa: CASNPGSSYEQYF; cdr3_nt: TGTGCCAGCAACCCCGGGAGCTCCTACGAGCAGTACTTC
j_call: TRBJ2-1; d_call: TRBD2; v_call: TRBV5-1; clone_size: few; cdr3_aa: CASSSIVLAGEQFF; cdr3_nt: TGCGCCAGCAGCTCCATAGTCCTAGCGGGGGAGCAGTTCTTC
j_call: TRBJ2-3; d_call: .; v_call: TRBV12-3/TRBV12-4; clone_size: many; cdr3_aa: CASSRSTDTQYF; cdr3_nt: TGTGCCAGCAGCAGGAGCACAGATACGCAGTATTTT
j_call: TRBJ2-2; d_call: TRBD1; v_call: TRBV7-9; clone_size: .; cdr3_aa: CASSLHNLQPGQENTGELFF; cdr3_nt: TGTGCCAGCAGCCTACACAACTTACAACCGGGACAGGAGAACACCGGGGAGCTGTTTTTT
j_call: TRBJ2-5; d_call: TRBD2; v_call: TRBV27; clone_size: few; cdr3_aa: CASMRGLAGALPETQYF; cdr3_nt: TGTGCCAGCATGAGAGGGCTAGCGGGGGCCCTCCCAGAGACCCAGTACTTC
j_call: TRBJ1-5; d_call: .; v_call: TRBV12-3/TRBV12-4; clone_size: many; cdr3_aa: CASSLAGDSNQPQHF; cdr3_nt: TGTGCCAGCAGTTTAGCGGGGGATAGCAATCAGCCCCAGCATTTT
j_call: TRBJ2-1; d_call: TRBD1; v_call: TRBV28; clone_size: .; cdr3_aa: CASSLSGTGGVNEQFF; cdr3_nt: TGTGCCAGCAGTTTATCTGGGACAGGGGGCGTCAATGAGCAGTTCTTC
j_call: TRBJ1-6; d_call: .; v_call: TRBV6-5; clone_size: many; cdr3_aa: CASSYAVNSPLHF; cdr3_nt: TGTGCCAGCAGTTACGCGGTTAATTCACCCCTCCACTTT
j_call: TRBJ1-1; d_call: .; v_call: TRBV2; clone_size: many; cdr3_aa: CASSTQGMNTEAFF; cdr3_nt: TGTGCCAGCAGTACACAGGGCATGAACACTGAAGCTTTCTTT
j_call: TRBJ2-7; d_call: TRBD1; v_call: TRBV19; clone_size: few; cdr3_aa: CASSGGQTFAYEQYF; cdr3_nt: TGTGCCAGTAGTGGGGGACAGACCTTCGCCTACGAGCAGTACTTC
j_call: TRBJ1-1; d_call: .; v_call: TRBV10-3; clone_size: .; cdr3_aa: CAISSTLSEAFF; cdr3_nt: TGTGCCATCAGCTCGACTCTCTCTGAAGCTTTCTTT
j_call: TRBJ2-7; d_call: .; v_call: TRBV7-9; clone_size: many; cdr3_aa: CASSQGPGEQYF; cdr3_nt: TGTGCCAGCAGCCAGGGCCCTGGCGAGCAGTACTTC
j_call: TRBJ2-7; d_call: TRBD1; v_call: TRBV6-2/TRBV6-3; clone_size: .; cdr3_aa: CASTLGTGYYEQYF; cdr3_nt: TGTGCCAGCACTCTAGGGACAGGGTATTACGAGCAGTACTTC
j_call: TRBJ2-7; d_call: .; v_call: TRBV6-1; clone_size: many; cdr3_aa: CASSDGTTYEQYF; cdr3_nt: TGTGCCAGCAGTGATGGTACTACCTACGAGCAGTACTTC
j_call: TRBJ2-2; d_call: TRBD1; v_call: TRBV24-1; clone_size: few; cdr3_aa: CATSDFFGQGNTGELFF; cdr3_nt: TGTGCCACCAGTGATTTTTTTGGACAGGGGAACACCGGGGAGCTGTTTTTT
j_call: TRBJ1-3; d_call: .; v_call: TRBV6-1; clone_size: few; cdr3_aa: CAIFRESSGNTIYF; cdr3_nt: TGTGCCATTTTCAGGGAATCCTCTGGAAACACCATATATTTT
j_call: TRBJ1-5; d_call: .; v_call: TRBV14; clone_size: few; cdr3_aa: CASSRDHRQPQHF; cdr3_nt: TGTGCCAGCAGCCGGGATCACCGTCAGCCCCAGCATTTT
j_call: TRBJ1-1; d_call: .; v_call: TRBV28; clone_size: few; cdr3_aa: CASRTVTEAFF; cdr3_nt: TGTGCCAGCCGGACAGTCACTGAAGCTTTCTTT
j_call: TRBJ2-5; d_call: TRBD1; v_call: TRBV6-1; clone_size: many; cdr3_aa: CASSGTGQETQYF; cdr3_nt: TGTGCCAGCAGTGGGACAGGACAAGAGACCCAGTACTTC
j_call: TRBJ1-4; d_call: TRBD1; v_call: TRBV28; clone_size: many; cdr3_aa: CATASPGQNEKLFF; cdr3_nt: TGTGCCACCGCCTCGCCGGGACAGAATGAAAAACTGTTTTTT
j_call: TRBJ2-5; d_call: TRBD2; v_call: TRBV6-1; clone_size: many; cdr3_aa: CASRLTSGGEQETQYF; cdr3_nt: TGTGCCAGCAGATTGACTAGCGGGGGAGAACAAGAGACCCAGTACTTC
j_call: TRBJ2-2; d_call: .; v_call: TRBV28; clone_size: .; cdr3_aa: CVTTGGAGTGELFF; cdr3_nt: TGTGTTACCACCGGGGGCGCAGGGACCGGGGAGCTGTTTTTT
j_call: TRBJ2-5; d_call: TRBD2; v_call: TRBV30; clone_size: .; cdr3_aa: CAWNRVSGGQETQYF; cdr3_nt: TGTGCCTGGAATCGAGTCTCGGGGGGGCAAGAGACCCAGTACTTC
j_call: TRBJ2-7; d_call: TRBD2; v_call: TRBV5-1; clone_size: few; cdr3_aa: CASSSGLAGEQYF; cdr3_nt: TGCGCCAGCAGCTCGGGACTAGCGGGAGAGCAGTACTTC
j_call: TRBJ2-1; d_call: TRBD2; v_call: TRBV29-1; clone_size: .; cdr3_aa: CSVTPSGTRDEQFF; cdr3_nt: TGCAGCGTTACCCCTAGCGGGACAAGGGATGAGCAGTTCTTC
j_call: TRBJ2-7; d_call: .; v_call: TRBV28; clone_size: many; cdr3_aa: CASSFSGFHEQYF; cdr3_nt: TGTGCCAGCAGTTTCTCAGGGTTCCACGAGCAGTACTTC
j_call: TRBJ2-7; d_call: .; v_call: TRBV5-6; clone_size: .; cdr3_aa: CASSFPTGYEQYF; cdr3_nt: TGCGCCAGCAGCTTCCCAACAGGCTACGAGCAGTACTTC
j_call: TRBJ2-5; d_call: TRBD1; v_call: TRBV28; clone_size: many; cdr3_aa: CASTNGQGRETQYF; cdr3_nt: TGTGCCAGCACCAACGGACAGGGCCGGGAGACCCAGTACTTC
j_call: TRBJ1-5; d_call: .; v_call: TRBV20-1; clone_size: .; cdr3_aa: CSASSGQHNQPQHF; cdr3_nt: TGCAGTGCTAGTAGCGGACAGCACAATCAGCCCCAGCATTTT
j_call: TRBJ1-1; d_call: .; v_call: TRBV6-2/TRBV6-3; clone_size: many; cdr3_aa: CASSYSAGLTEAFF; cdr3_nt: TGTGCCAGCAGTTACTCGGCGGGACTCACTGAAGCTTTCTTT
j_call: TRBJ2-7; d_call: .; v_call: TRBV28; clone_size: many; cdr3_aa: CASSPLTGTPTYEQYF; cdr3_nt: TGTGCCAGCAGTCCGCTAACCGGGACACCGACCTACGAGCAGTACTTC
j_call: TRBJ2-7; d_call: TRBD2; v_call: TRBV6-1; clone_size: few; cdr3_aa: CASSGLNLAGFSYEQYF; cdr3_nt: TGTGCCAGCAGTGGGCTGAACTTAGCGGGGTTCTCCTACGAGCAGTACTTC
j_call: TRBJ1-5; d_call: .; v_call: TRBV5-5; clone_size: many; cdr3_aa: CASSLEQGNNQPQHF; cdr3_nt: TGTGCCAGCAGCTTGGAGCAGGGGAACAATCAGCCCCAGCATTTT
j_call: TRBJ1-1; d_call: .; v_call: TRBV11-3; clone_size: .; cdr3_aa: CASSLVQRSEVFF; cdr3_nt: TGTGCCAGCAGCTTAGTACAAAGAAGTGAAGTTTTCTTT
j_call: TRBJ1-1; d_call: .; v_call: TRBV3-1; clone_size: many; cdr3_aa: CASSQGGATEAFF; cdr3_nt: TGTGCCAGCAGCCAAGGGGGGGCGACTGAAGCTTTCTTT
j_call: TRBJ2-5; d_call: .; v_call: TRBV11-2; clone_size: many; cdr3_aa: CASSQDSQETQYF; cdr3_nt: TGTGCCAGCAGTCAGGACAGTCAAGAGACCCAGTACTTC
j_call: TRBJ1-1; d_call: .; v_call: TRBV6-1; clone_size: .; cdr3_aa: CATLYMGGNTEAFF; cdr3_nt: TGTGCCACGCTTTATATGGGGGGAAACACTGAAGCTTTCTTT